These T cell receptor beta chains were read from a single sample in a study of T-cell memory formation after mild COVID-19. TCRdb fed the 5' RACE reads into MiXCR, producing one record per CDR3 protein. The table lists about 180,000 distinct CDR3 sequences, around a sixth of them singletons. The material sequenced was PBMCs or a T cell subset sorted from them (not recorded which). These receptors were taken from a man between 18 and 35 years old who had mild COVID-19 (a few samples of this study predate the infection). Cell type and time point are not known. Each CDR3 is given with its conserved first and last residue. The order of the fields is D gene, J gene, V gene, clone size, CDR3 protein, CDR3 DNA. The D gene is left open where the match is weak. Expanded clones get a size class; other rows say once, few or many, or leave the size out.

- TRBJ1-1 TRBV18 few CASSLGTAALMNEAFF TGTGCCAGCTCACTAGGGACGGCTGCGTTAATGAATGAAGCTTTCTTT
- TRBJ2-7 TRBV7-3 - CASSLRQGPYEQYF TGTGCCAGCAGCTTACGGCAGGGCCCCTACGAGCAGTACTTC
- TRBJ2-5 TRBV5-6 few CASSFTEETQYF TGTGCCAGCAGCTTTACAGAAGAGACCCAGTACTTC
- TRBJ1-2 TRBV6-2/TRBV6-3 few CASRRRFSYGYTF TGTGCCAGCCGGAGACGGTTTTCCTATGGCTACACCTTC
TRBD1 TRBJ2-5 TRBV12-3/TRBV12-4 - CASSFNRGQETQYF TGTGCCAGCAGTTTCAACAGGGGGCAAGAGACCCAGTACTTC
- TRBJ2-7 TRBV12-3/TRBV12-4 - CASTKQGAYEQYF TGTGCCAGCACCAAACAGGGCGCCTACGAGCAGTACTTC
- TRBJ1-5 TRBV4-1 - CASSQDRGGWQPQHF TGCGCCAGCAGCCAAGATCGGGGGGGCTGGCAGCCCCAGCATTTT
- TRBJ1-5 TRBV6-2/TRBV6-3 few CASSYGENQPQHF TGTGCCAGCAGTTACGGCGAGAATCAGCCCCAGCATTTT
- TRBJ1-6 TRBV12-3/TRBV12-4 few CASSFLPGSNSPLHF TGTGCCAGCAGTTTCCTCCCAGGTTCCAATTCACCCCTCCACTTT
- TRBJ1-2 TRBV12-3/TRBV12-4 - CASSKPGTLNYGYTF TGTGCCAGCAGTAAGCCCGGGACACTTAACTATGGCTACACCTTC
TRBD1 TRBJ2-5 TRBV29-1 few CSVEGQGIVTQYF TGCAGCGTTGAGGGACAGGGAATCGTGACCCAGTACTTC
- TRBJ1-1 TRBV7-9 few CASSRRGLRFTEAFF TGTGCCAGCAGTCGCCGAGGCCTGAGGTTCACTGAAGCTTTCTTT
- TRBJ1-5 TRBV20-1 - CSAGISTGHQPQHF TGCAGTGCGGGGATTTCCACAGGGCATCAGCCCCAGCATTTT
- TRBJ2-2 TRBV6-2/TRBV6-3 few CASSYSTVTGELFF TGTGCCAGCAGTTACTCGACAGTCACCGGGGAGCTGTTTTTT
TRBD1 TRBJ2-3 TRBV12-3/TRBV12-4 - CASSPSTGVGTDTQYF TGTGCCAGCAGTCCCTCGACAGGGGTAGGAACAGATACGCAGTATTTT
TRBD1 TRBJ1-5 TRBV7-2 many CASSSQGNSNQPQHF TGTGCCAGCAGCTCACAGGGGAATAGCAATCAGCCCCAGCATTTT
- TRBJ1-4 TRBV2 few CASRERGRFEKLFF TGTGCCAGCAGGGAGCGGGGGCGCTTTGAAAAACTGTTTTTT
TRBD1 TRBJ1-4 TRBV7-2 - CASSLLFMGQGNEKLFF TGTGCCAGCAGCTTGCTTTTTATGGGACAGGGGAATGAAAAACTGTTTTTT
TRBD2 TRBJ2-2 TRBV6-2/TRBV6-3 few CASSDGTSGHEELFF TGTGCCAGCAGTGACGGGACTAGCGGTCACGAGGAGCTGTTTTTT
TRBD1 TRBJ2-7 TRBV5-4 - CASSLAGQGPYEQYF TGTGCCAGCAGCTTGGCGGGACAGGGCCCCTACGAGCAGTACTTC
- TRBJ2-5 TRBV5-6 - CASSLRGAETQYF TGTGCCAGCAGCTTACGGGGTGCAGAGACCCAGTACTTC
- TRBJ1-5 TRBV9 - CASSVYPSTSSPQHF TGTGCCAGCAGCGTATATCCCTCTACGTCCTCGCCCCAGCATTTT
- TRBJ2-3 TRBV7-2 few CASSPGMGDTQYF TGTGCCAGCAGCCCAGGGATGGGGGATACGCAGTATTTT
- TRBJ2-1 TRBV6-2/TRBV6-3 once CASRKGGGEQFF TGTGCCAGCAGGAAAGGGGGGGGGGAGCAGTTCTTC
TRBD1 TRBJ1-4 TRBV20-1 many CSASQGEEEKLFF TGCAGTGCGTCTCAGGGGGAAGAAGAAAAACTGTTTTTT
- TRBJ1-2 TRBV4-1 few CASSQDRGAYGYTF TGCGCCAGCAGCCAAGATCGGGGTGCTTATGGCTACACCTTC
- TRBJ1-1 TRBV5-1 few CASSLVQGPTEAFF TGCGCCAGCAGCTTGGTGCAGGGGCCCACTGAAGCTTTCTTT
- TRBJ1-2 TRBV9 - CASSARDTPLGDYGYTF TGTGCCAGCAGCGCCCGGGACACCCCCTTAGGTGACTATGGCTACACCTTC
TRBD1 TRBJ2-1 TRBV7-2 - CASSFGQGYNEQFF TGTGCCAGCAGCTTTGGACAGGGCTACAATGAGCAGTTCTTC
- TRBJ2-2 TRBV5-1 - CASSLEGRETGELFF TGCGCCAGCAGCTTGGAGGGGCGAGAAACCGGGGAGCTGTTTTTT
TRBD1 TRBJ2-7 TRBV4-3 many CASSPSHGTGPDEQYF TGCGCCAGCAGCCCCTCTCACGGGACAGGGCCTGACGAGCAGTACTTC
- TRBJ2-1 TRBV7-7 - CASSPVVGSYNEQFF TGTGCTAGCAGCCCCGTCGTGGGGTCATACAATGAGCAGTTCTTC
- TRBJ2-5 TRBV12-3/TRBV12-4 many CASSWIVGETQYF TGTGCCAGCAGCTGGATCGTCGGGGAGACCCAGTACTTC
TRBD2 TRBJ2-2 TRBV28 few CASRAGLAGELFF TGTGCCAGCAGGGCCGGACTAGCCGGGGAGCTGTTTTTT
- TRBJ2-5 TRBV7-2 - CASSLLIKETQYF TGTGCCAGCAGCCTACTAATAAAAGAGACCCAGTACTTC
TRBD2 TRBJ2-2 TRBV7-2 few CASNLASGGTNTGELFF TGTGCCAGCAATTTGGCTAGCGGGGGGACGAACACCGGGGAGCTGTTTTTT
- TRBJ2-5 TRBV5-1 many CASSSAGGRETQYF TGCGCCAGCAGCTCTGCCGGGGGTAGGGAGACCCAGTACTTC
TRBD1 TRBJ1-5 TRBV6-2/TRBV6-3 few CASSYLTGFGQPQHF TGTGCCAGCAGTTACTTGACAGGGTTTGGCCAGCCCCAGCATTTT
- TRBJ2-2 TRBV19 many CASRYRLASTGELFF TGTGCCAGTAGATATAGGTTGGCGAGCACCGGGGAGCTGTTTTTT
- TRBJ2-3 TRBV24-1 few CATSEDSTDTQYF TGTGCCACCAGTGAGGACAGCACAGATACGCAGTATTTT
- TRBJ1-1 TRBV30 few CAWSVRGNMNTEAFF TGTGCCTGGAGTGTACGGGGAAACATGAACACTGAAGCTTTCTTT
- TRBJ1-1 TRBV18 - CASSRSNTEAFF TGTGCCAGCTCACGGAGTAACACTGAAGCTTTCTTT
- TRBJ2-2 TRBV24-1 - CATSDPTGPGELFF TGTGCCACCAGTGATCCGACAGGTCCCGGGGAGCTGTTTTTT
- TRBJ2-3 TRBV7-2 - CASSFNGWTSTDTQYF TGTGCCAGCAGCTTTAACGGATGGACATCCACAGATACGCAGTATTTT
- TRBJ1-2 TRBV7-2 few CASSPRDTTNYGYTF TGTGCCAGCAGCCCCAGGGACACGACTAACTATGGCTACACCTTC
TRBD1 TRBJ1-4 TRBV29-1 - CSASDRVAEKLFF TGCAGCGCTTCCGACAGGGTTGCTGAAAAACTGTTTTTT
- TRBJ1-1 TRBV11-2 - CARSPTGDGVWAFF TGTGCCAGAAGCCCCACCGGGGACGGGGTGTGGGCTTTCTTT
TRBD2 TRBJ2-5 TRBV5-6 few CASSLVGGIETQYF TGTGCCAGCAGCTTGGTGGGGGGGATAGAGACCCAGTACTTC